This entry is about one T cell receptor beta chain. Its target is not known. This entry comes from a study of shared clonotypes between healthy human individuals. Whole-study context: CD4 naive and memory got three plates each, CD8 naive two, CD8 memory one. Overall study findings and caveats: Estimated clonotype richness was generally higher in naive than memory subsets.

Clones were read by immunoSEQ multiplex PCR, and TCRdb kept only the in-frame ones, dropping some. In the table there are 1,400,000 or so clones, just under 99% of which are singletons. CD4+ cells were split into CD45RA+ naive and CD45RA-negative memory subsets. This sequence originates from a man younger than 40 in good health. Material: naive CD4+ T cells sorted from blood. Indicated subset: CD45RA+ positively selected.

CDR3 nucleotides: TGTGCCAGCAGCGTAGCCGCGGCACCCGGGAGCCACGAGCAGTACTTC. Translated: CASSVAAAPGSHEQYF. V usage is TRBV9 and J usage is TRBJ2-7; D possibly corresponds to TRBD2 (6 bases). CDR3 length equals 16 residues. Trimming pared 0 bases from V and 5 bases from J, leaving 18 bases between. CDR1 and CDR2 (germline): SGDLS, YYNGEE. Based on the CDR3 plus reference TRBV9 and TRBJ2-7, the full variable domain is DSGVTQTPKHLITATGQRVTLRCSPRSGDLSVYWYQQSLDQGLQFLIQYYNGEERAKGNILERFSAQQFPDLHSELNLSSLELGDSALYFCASSVAAAPGSHEQYFGPGTRLTVT.